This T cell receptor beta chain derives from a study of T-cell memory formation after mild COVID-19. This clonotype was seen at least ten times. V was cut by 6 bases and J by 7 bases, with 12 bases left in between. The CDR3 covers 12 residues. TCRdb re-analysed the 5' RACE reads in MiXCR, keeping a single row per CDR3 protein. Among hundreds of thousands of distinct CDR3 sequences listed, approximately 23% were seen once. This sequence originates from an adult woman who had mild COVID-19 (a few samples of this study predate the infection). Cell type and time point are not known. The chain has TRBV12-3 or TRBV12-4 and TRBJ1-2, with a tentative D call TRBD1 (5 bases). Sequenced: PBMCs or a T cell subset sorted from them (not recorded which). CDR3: CASSSQGGGYTF. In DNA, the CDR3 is TGTGCCAGCAGCTCCCAGGGAGGTGGCTACACCTTC.